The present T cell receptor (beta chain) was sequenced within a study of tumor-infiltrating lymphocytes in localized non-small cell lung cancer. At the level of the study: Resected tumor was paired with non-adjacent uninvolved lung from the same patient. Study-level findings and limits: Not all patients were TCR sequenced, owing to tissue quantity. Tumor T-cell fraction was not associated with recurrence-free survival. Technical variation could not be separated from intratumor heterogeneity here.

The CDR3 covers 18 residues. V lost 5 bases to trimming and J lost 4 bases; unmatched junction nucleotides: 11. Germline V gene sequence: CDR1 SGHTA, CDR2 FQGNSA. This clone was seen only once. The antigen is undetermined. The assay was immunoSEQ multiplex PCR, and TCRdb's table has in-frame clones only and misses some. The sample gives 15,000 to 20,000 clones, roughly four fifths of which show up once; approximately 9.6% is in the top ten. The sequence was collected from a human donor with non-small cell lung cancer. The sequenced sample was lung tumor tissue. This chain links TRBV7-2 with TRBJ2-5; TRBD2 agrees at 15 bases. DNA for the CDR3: TGTGCCAGCAGCATCCTCGGGACTAGCGGGAGGTCTGGAGAGACCCAGTACTTC. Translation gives CASSILGTSGRSGETQYF.